These T cell receptor beta chains were read from a single sample in a study of blood T cell repertoires in COVID-19. Libraries were prepared by immunoSEQ multiplex PCR; TCRdb keeps only in-frame clonotypes and omits some of them. Of under 45,000 clones detected, 88% appear once; the ten largest clones hold 1% to 1.5%. The specimen sequenced was peripheral blood. Receptors were obtained from a woman aged 40 to 49 with acute or convalescent COVID-19. The CDR3 runs from the conserved cysteine through the conserved F or W. The D gene is left open where the match is weak. Only part of the rows carry a size: once, few, many, or a class if the clone is expanded.

clone_size,v_call,d_call,cdr3_length,j_call,cdr3_aa,cdr3_nt
once,TRBV28,.,10,TRBJ1-1,CASSWGGAFF,TGTGCCAGCAGTTGGGGGGGAGCTTTCTTT
.,TRBV5-5,.,17,TRBJ1-6,CASSLVYQGSYNSPLHF,TGTGCCAGCAGCTTGGTTTACCAGGGGTCCTATAATTCACCCCTCCACTTT
.,TRBV27,TRBD1,16,TRBJ2-7,CASSSNRRTGGHEQYF,TGTGCCAGCAGTTCTAACCGTCGGACAGGGGGCCACGAGCAGTACTTC
.,TRBV28,.,15,TRBJ2-3,CASSTPGAGTDTQYF,TGTGCCAGCAGTACCCCGGGAGCCGGTACAGATACGCAGTATTTT
.,TRBV7-3,.,13,TRBJ2-7,CASSLTPAYEQYF,TGTGCCAGCAGCTTAACGCCAGCCTACGAGCAGTACTTC
.,TRBV20-1,.,11,TRBJ1-1,CSARIITEAFF,TGCAGTGCTAGAATTATTACTGAAGCTTTCTTT
.,TRBV2,.,13,TRBJ2-7,CASSPNRGGEQYF,TGTGCCAGCAGTCCAAACAGGGGAGGCGAGCAGTACTTC
.,TRBV7-3,.,15,TRBJ1-1,CASSSQTASNTEAFF,TGTGCCAGCAGCTCGCAGACAGCGTCGAACACTGAAGCTTTCTTT
.,TRBV9,.,17,TRBJ1-3,CASSTSLDSTSGNTIYF,TGTGCCAGCAGCACCAGTCTAGACAGCACCTCTGGAAACACCATATATTTT
.,TRBV28,.,13,TRBJ2-5,CASQVEAEETQYF,TGTGCCAGCCAAGTTGAGGCGGAAGAGACCCAGTACTTC
.,TRBV25-1,.,15,TRBJ1-3,CASSPQGGAGNTIYF,TGTGCCAGCAGCCCCCAAGGGGGGGCTGGAAACACCATATATTTT
few,TRBV18,.,20,TRBJ1-3,CASSPKNRQGTTFPGNTIYF,TGTGCCAGCTCACCAAAAAATCGGCAGGGGACCACTTTTCCTGGAAACACCATATATTTT
few,TRBV18,TRBD2,14,TRBJ2-7,CASSPRLASYEQYF,TGTGCCAGCTCACCAAGACTAGCTTCCTACGAGCAGTACTTC
.,TRBV10-3,.,13,TRBJ1-2,CAISEGEGGGYTF,TGTGCCATCAGTGAAGGGGAGGGTGGTGGCTACACCTTC
.,TRBV6-5,.,11,TRBJ1-1,CASSPGTEAFF,TGTGCCAGCAGTCCAGGAACTGAAGCTTTCTTT
.,TRBV7-2,TRBD1,15,TRBJ2-1,CASSSRQGRPNEQFF,TGTGCCAGCAGCTCTAGACAGGGGCGTCCCAATGAGCAGTTCTTC
.,TRBV28,TRBD2,15,TRBJ2-1,CASSRGTRKYNEQFF,TGTGCCAGCAGCCGAGGGACTAGAAAGTACAATGAGCAGTTCTTC
.,TRBV5-1,TRBD1,15,TRBJ1-3,CASSEGQGRGNTIYF,TGCGCCAGCAGCGAGGGACAGGGGAGAGGAAACACCATATATTTT
.,TRBV9,TRBD1,16,TRBJ1-3,CASSVADGGQGNTIYF,TGTGCCAGCAGCGTAGCGGATGGGGGACAGGGAAACACCATATATTTT
.,TRBV6-5,TRBD1,12,TRBJ2-7,CATGQGFLEQYF,TGTGCCACCGGACAGGGCTTTCTCGAGCAGTACTTC
.,TRBV19,.,12,TRBJ1-2,CAGGDGIYGYTF,TGTGCCGGAGGAGATGGGATATATGGCTACACCTTC
.,TRBV12-3/TRBV12-4,.,12,TRBJ2-7,CASSYRTYEQYF,TGTGCCAGCAGTTACAGGACCTACGAGCAGTACTTC
.,TRBV19,TRBD2,13,TRBJ2-7,CASSSGGPYEQYF,TGTGCCAGTAGTTCGGGGGGTCCCTACGAGCAGTACTTC
.,TRBV7-3,.,15,TRBJ1-6,CASSYTDGNNSPLHF,TGTGCCAGCAGCTACACAGACGGGAATAATTCACCCCTCCACTTT
.,TRBV10-1,TRBD1,13,TRBJ2-5,CASRPRGPETQYF,TGCGCCAGCAGGCCCAGGGGGCCTGAGACCCAGTACTTC
.,TRBV29-1,.,13,TRBJ2-6,CSVQGSGANVLTF,TGCAGCGTGCAGGGCTCTGGGGCCAACGTCCTGACTTTC
.,TRBV15,.,16,TRBJ1-3,CATSRDLGKTGNTIYF,TGTGCCACCAGCAGAGATCTCGGGAAAACTGGAAACACCATATATTTT
.,TRBV7-9,TRBD1,15,TRBJ2-1,CASSLVTGGLNEQFF,TGTGCCAGCAGCTTAGTGACAGGGGGCCTGAATGAGCAGTTCTTC
medium-sized,TRBV12-3/TRBV12-4,TRBD1,12,TRBJ1-1,CAVGQGNTEAFF,TGTGCCGTGGGACAGGGGAACACTGAAGCTTTCTTT
.,TRBV5-1,TRBD2,14,TRBJ2-1,CASSSSGSHNEQFF,TGCGCCAGCAGCTCTAGCGGGAGTCACAATGAGCAGTTCTTC
once,TRBV2,.,15,TRBJ1-4,CASLAEGATNEKLFF,TGTGCCAGCTTGGCAGAAGGGGCAACTAATGAAAAACTGTTTTTT
.,TRBV5-1,TRBD2,15,TRBJ2-6,CASSRAGTGANVLTF,TGCGCCAGCAGCCGAGCGGGGACTGGGGCCAACGTCCTGACTTTC
.,TRBV7-2,TRBD1,13,TRBJ1-5,CASSLDRGQPQHF,TGTGCCAGCAGCTTAGACAGGGGTCAGCCCCAGCATTTT
.,TRBV18,.,17,TRBJ1-5,CASSPGMEGKGNQPQHF,TGTGCCAGCTCACCCGGAATGGAAGGGAAGGGGAATCAGCCCCAGCATTTT
.,TRBV9,.,16,TRBJ2-3,CASSVRGQSGGDTQYF,TGTGCCAGCAGCGTTCGGGGACAATCCGGGGGGGATACGCAGTATTTT
.,TRBV10-2,.,13,TRBJ1-1,CASSGQMNTEAFF,TGCGCCAGCAGCGGACAGATGAACACTGAAGCTTTCTTT
.,TRBV2,TRBD1,16,TRBJ1-5,CASSLPGTGGNQPQHF,TGTGCCAGCAGTCTGCCTGGGACAGGGGGCAATCAGCCCCAGCATTTT
.,TRBV18,.,16,TRBJ1-2,CASSPQPGVPDYGYTF,TGTGCCAGCTCACCTCAACCAGGGGTGCCCGACTATGGCTACACCTTC
.,TRBV5-6,TRBD2,16,TRBJ2-5,CASSLAGKGLQETQYF,TGTGCCAGCAGCTTAGCGGGGAAGGGACTCCAAGAGACCCAGTACTTC
.,TRBV2,.,12,TRBJ2-7,CASNRESYEQYF,TGTGCCAGCAACAGGGAGTCCTACGAGCAGTACTTC
.,TRBV6-1,.,16,TRBJ1-5,CASSGRTGNSNQPQHF,TGTGCCAGCAGTGGTCGAACAGGGAACAGCAATCAGCCCCAGCATTTT
.,TRBV6-5,TRBD1,16,TRBJ2-7,CASSYGGQGGKYEQYF,TGTGCCAGCAGTTACGGAGGACAGGGGGGCAAATACGAGCAGTACTTC
.,TRBV15,.,13,TRBJ2-2,CATSSDAAGELFF,TGTGCCACCAGCAGTGATGCGGCCGGGGAGCTGTTTTTT
.,TRBV6-2/TRBV6-3,.,14,TRBJ1-1,CASSYQDSNTEAFF,TGTGCCAGCAGTTACCAGGACAGTAACACTGAAGCTTTCTTT
.,TRBV5-6,.,13,TRBJ2-7,CASSLGSGDEQYF,TGTGCCAGCAGCTTGGGGTCAGGGGACGAGCAGTACTTC
.,TRBV27,TRBD1,16,TRBJ2-5,CASSLWGTAARETQYF,TGTGCCAGCAGTTTATGGGGGACAGCTGCGAGGGAGACCCAGTACTTC
.,TRBV19,TRBD1,13,TRBJ1-2,CASSRQGSYGYTF,TGTGCCAGTAGTAGACAGGGTAGCTATGGCTACACCTTC
.,TRBV4-1,TRBD1,14,TRBJ1-2,CASSRGTGAGGYTF,TGCGCCAGCAGCCGCGGGACAGGAGCAGGTGGCTACACCTTC
.,TRBV5-1,.,13,TRBJ1-3,CASSESPGNTIYF,TGCGCCAGCAGCGAGTCTCCTGGAAACACCATATATTTT
.,TRBV28,.,13,TRBJ1-2,CASSPGTTYGYTF,TGTGCCAGCAGCCCCGGGACAACCTATGGCTACACCTTC